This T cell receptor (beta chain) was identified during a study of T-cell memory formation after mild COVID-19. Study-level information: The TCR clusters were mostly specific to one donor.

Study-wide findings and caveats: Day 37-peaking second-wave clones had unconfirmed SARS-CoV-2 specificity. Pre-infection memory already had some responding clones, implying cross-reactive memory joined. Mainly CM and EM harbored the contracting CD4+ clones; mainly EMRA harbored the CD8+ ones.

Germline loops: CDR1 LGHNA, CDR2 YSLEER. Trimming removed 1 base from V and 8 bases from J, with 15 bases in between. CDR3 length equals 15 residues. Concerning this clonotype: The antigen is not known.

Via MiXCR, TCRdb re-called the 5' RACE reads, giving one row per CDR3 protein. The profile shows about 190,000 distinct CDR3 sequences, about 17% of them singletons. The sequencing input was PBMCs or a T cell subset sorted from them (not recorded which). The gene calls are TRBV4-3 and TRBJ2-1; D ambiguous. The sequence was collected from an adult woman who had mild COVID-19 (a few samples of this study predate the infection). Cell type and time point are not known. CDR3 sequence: CASSQGRGNGYEQFF. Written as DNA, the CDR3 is TGCGCCAGCAGCCAAGGCCGAGGTAATGGCTATGAGCAGTTCTTC.